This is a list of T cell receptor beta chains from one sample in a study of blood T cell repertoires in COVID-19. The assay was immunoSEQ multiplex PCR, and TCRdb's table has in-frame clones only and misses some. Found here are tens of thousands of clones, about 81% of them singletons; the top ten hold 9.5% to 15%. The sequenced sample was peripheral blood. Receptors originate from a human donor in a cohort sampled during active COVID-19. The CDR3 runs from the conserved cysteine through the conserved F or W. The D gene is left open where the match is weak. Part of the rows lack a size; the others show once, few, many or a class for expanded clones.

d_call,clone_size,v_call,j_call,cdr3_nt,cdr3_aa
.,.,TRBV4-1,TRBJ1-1,TGCGCCAGCAGCCAAGAAAATTTGGCGGTCTACCCCCTCTTAGCTTTCTTT,CASSQENLAVYPLLAFF
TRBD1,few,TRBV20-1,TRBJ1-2,TGCAGTGCTAGTTCCTTGGGTCGGGACAGGGAATATGGCTACACCTTC,CSASSLGRDREYGYTF
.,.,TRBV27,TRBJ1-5,TGTGCCAGCAGTTTAGGAGGGGCGTTTAATCAGCCCCAGCATTTT,CASSLGGAFNQPQHF
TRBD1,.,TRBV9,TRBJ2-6,TGTGCCAGCAGCTATACAGGGGTGGCAGGGGCCAACGTCCTGACTTTC,CASSYTGVAGANVLTF
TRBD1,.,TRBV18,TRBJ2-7,TGTGCCAGCTCACCATGGACAGGGGAGTCGTCCTACGAGCAGTACTTC,CASSPWTGESSYEQYF
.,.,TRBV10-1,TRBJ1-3,TGCGCCAGCAGTCCCCGGGTACCTGGAAACACCATATATTTT,CASSPRVPGNTIYF
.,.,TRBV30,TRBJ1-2,TGTGCCTGGAGTGTACTCGGAGGGAATGGCTACACCTTC,CAWSVLGGNGYTF
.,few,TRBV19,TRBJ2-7,TGTGCCAGTAGTATGGGGGCCGGGAACGAGCAGTACTTC,CASSMGAGNEQYF
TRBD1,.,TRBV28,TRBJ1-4,TGTGCCAGCGGCCGGGACAGGGCCGAAAAACTGTTTTTT,CASGRDRAEKLFF
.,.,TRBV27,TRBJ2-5,TGTGCCAGCAGTTTACGACCTAGAATGGAGACCCAGTACTTC,CASSLRPRMETQYF
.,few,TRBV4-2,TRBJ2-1,TGTGCCAGCAGCCAAGATCTTAATGAGCAGTTCTTC,CASSQDLNEQFF
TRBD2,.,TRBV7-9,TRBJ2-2,TGTGCCAGCAGCTTAATAGCGGGCCAAAACACCGGGGAGCTGTTTTTT,CASSLIAGQNTGELFF
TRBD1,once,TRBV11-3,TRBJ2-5,TGTGCCAGCAGCCGAACCCGGGACAGACGTGAGACCCAGTACTTC,CASSRTRDRRETQYF
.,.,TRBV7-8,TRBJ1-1,TGTGCCAGCAGCTCCACCGGGATAAACACTGAAGCTTTCTTT,CASSSTGINTEAFF
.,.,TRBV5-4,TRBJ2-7,TGTGCCAGCAGCTCCTTTAACTACGAGCAGTACTTC,CASSSFNYEQYF
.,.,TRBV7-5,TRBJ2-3,TGTGCCAGAAGCTTAGTAACCCTCAAGTACAACACGCAGTATTTT,CARSLVTLKYNTQYF
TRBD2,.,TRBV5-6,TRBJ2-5,TGTGCCAGCAGCCCCTCACTAGCGGGATTTGGGGAGACCCAGTACTTC,CASSPSLAGFGETQYF
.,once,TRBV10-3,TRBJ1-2,TGTGCCATCAGTGTGGCGACAGTGTATGGCTACACCTTC,CAISVATVYGYTF
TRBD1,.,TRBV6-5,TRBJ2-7,TGTGCCATCCGGGACAGGACCTACGAGCAGTACTTC,CAIRDRTYEQYF
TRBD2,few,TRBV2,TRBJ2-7,TGTGCCAGCCGCAAGGCGGGGGGTTTATACGAGCAGTACTTC,CASRKAGGLYEQYF
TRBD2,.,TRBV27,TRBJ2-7,TGTGCCAGCAGTCTCCAACTAGCGGGAGGGAAATACGAGCAGTACTTC,CASSLQLAGGKYEQYF
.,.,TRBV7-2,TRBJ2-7,TGTGCCAGCAGCTTAGGGACAGTCTACGAGCAGTACTTC,CASSLGTVYEQYF
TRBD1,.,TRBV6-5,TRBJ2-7,TGTGCCAGCAAATTTGCAGGGGGTGCCTACGAGCAGTACTTC,CASKFAGGAYEQYF
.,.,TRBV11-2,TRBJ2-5,TGTGCCAGCAGCTTAGCGCCTGGGCTCCAAGAGACCCAGTACTTC,CASSLAPGLQETQYF
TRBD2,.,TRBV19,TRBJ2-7,TGTGCCAGTAGTGCCCGGGCCACTAGCGCGAGGATTGGAGAGACCTACGAGCAGTACTTC,CASSARATSARIGETYEQYF
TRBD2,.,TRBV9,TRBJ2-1,TGTGCCAGCAGCGTAGTTAGCGGGGGGCCCAATGAGCAGTTCTTC,CASSVVSGGPNEQFF
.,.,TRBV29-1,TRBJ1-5,TGCAGCGTCGCAGGGGCCTCTAATCAGCCCCAGCATTTT,CSVAGASNQPQHF
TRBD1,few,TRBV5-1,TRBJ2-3,TGCGCCAGCAGCTTGGGCTCAGGGGGCCCTGTCACAGATACGCAGTATTTT,CASSLGSGGPVTDTQYF